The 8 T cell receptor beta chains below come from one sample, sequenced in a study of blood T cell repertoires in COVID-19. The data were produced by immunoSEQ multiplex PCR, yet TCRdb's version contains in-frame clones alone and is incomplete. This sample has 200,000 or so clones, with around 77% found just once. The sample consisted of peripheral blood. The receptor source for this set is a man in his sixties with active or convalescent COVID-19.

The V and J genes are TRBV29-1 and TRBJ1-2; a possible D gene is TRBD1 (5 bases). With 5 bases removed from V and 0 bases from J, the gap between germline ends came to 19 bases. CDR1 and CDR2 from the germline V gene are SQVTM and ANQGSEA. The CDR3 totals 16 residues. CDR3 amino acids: CSVLHRRTIANYGYTF. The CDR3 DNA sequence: TGCAGCGTTTTACACAGGCGAACTATAGCTAACTATGGCTACACCTTC.

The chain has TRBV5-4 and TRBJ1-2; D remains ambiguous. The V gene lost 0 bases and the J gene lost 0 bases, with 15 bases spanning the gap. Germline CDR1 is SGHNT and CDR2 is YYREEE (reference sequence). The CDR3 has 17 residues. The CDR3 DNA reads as TGTGCCAGCAGCTTGGGATCGGCTAGGACTGCTAACTATGGCTACACCTTC. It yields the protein CASSLGSARTANYGYTF.

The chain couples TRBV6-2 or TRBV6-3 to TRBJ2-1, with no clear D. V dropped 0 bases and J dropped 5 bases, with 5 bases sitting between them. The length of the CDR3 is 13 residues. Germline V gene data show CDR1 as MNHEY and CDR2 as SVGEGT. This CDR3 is CASSYSSDNEQFF. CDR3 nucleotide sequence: TGTGCCAGCAGTTACTCCAGCGACAATGAGCAGTTCTTC.

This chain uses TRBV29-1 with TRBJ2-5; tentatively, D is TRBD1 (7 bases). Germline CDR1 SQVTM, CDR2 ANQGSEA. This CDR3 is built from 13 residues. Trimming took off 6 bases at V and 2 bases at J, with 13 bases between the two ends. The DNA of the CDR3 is TGCAGCGTGGAGGGGGGACAGCAAGAGACCCAGTACTTC. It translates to CSVEGGQQETQYF.

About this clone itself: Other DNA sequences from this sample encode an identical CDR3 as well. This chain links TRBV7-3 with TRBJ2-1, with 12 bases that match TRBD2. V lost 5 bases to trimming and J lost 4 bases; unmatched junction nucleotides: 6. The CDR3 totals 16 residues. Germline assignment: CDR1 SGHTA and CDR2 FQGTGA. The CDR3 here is CASSLTGTSGYNEQFF. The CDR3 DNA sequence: TGTGCCAGCAGCCTTACCGGGACTAGCGGGTACAATGAGCAGTTCTTC.

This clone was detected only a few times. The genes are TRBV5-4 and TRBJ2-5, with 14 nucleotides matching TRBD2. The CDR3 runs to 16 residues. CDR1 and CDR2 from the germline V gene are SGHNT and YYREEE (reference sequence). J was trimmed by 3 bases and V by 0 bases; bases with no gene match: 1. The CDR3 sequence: CASSLGLAGGEETQYF. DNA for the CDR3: TGTGCCAGCAGCTTGGGACTAGCGGGAGGGGAAGAGACCCAGTACTTC.

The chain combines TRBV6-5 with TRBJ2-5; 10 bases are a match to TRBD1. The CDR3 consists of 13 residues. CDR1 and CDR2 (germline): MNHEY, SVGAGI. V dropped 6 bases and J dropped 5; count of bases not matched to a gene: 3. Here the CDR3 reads CASRQTGGETQYF. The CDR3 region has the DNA TGTGCCAGCAGACAGACAGGGGGCGAGACCCAGTACTTC.

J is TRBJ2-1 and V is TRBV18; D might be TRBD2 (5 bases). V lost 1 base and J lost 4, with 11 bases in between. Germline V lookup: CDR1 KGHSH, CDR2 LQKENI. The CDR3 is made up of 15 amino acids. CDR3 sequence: CASSPLRAAYNEQFF. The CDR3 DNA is TGTGCCAGCTCACCACTGCGGGCAGCATACAATGAGCAGTTCTTC. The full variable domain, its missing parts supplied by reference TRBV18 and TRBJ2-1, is NAGVMQNPRHLVRRRGQEARLRCSPMKGHSHVYWYRQLPEEGLKFMVYLQKENIIDESGMPKERFSAEFPKEGPSILRIQQVVRGDSAAYFCASSPLRAAYNEQFFGPGTRLTVL.